This TCR beta chain was found in a study of cytomegalovirus exposure and HLA in healthy donors. 60 Vbeta and 13 Jbeta primers were used in PCR. Data came from immunoSEQ multiplex PCR; TCRdb stores just in-frame clones and leaves some out. The sample includes roughly 70,000 clones, roughly 65% seen only once; the top ten take around 15%. This CDR3 region has 17 residues. The trim removed 6 bases at V and 9 bases at J, leaving 14 bases unmatched. Germline loops: CDR1 SNHLY, CDR2 FYNNEI. Sequenced: PBMCs. The J gene is TRBJ2-1, the V gene TRBV2; 13 nucleotides align to TRBD2. The TCR was taken from a male donor in good health and CMV-seropositive. The CDR3 nucleotides are TGTGCCAGCAGGGCCGACGGGACTAGCGGGACGAGGCTTGAGCAGTTCTTC. It specifies CASRADGTSGTRLEQFF. Looking up the rest from reference TRBV2 and TRBJ2-1 gives the full variable domain: EPEVTQTPSHQVTQMGQEVILRCVPISNHLYFYWYRQILGQKVEFLVSFYNNEISEKSEIFDDQFSVERPDGSNFTLKIRSTKLEDSAMYFCASRADGTSGTRLEQFFGPGTRLTVL.